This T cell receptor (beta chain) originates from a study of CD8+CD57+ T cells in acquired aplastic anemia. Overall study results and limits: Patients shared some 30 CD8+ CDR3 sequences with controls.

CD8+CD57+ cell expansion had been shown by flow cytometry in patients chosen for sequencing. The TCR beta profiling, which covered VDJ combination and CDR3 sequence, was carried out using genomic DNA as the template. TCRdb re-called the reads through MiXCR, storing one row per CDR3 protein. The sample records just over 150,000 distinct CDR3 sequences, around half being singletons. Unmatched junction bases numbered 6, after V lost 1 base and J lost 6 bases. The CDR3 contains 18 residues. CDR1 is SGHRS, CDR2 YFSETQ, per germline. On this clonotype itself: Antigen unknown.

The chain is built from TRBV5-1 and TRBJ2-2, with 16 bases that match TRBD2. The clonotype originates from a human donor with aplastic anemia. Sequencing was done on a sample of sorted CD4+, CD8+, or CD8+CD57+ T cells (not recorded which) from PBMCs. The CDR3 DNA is TGCGCCAGCAGCTTGACTGCGGGGACTAGCGGGAGGGCCGGGGAGCTGTTTTTT. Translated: CASSLTAGTSGRAGELFF.